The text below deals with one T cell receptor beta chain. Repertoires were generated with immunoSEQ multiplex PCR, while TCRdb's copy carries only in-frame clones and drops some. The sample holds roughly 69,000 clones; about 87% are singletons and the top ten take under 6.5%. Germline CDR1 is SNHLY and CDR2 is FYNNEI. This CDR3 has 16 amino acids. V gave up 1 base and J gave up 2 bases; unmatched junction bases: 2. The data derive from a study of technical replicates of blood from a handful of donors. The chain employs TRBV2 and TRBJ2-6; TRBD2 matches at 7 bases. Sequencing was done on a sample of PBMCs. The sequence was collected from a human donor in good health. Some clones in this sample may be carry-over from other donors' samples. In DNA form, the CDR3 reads TGTGCCAGCAGTGAAGAGCGGGACGCTGGGGCCAACGTCCTGACTTTC. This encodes CASSEERDAGANVLTF.